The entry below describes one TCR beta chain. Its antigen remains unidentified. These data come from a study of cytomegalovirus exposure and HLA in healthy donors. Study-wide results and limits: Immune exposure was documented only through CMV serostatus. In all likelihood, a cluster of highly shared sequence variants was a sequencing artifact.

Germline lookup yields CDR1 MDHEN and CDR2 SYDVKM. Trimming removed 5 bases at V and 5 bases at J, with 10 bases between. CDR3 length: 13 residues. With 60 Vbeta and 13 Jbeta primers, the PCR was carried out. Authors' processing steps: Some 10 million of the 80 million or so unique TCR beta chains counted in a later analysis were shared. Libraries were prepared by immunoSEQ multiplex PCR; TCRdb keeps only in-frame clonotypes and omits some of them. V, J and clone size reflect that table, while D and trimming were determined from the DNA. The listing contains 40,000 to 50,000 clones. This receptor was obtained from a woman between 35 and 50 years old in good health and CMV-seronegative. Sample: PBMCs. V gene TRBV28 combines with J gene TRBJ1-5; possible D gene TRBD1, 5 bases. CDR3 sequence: CASSLQVYQPQHF. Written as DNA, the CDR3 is TGTGCCAGCAGTCTACAGGTTTATCAGCCCCAGCATTTT.